These T cell receptor beta chains were read from a single sample in a study of cytomegalovirus exposure and HLA in healthy donors. Data came from immunoSEQ multiplex PCR; TCRdb stores just in-frame clones and leaves some out. The repertoire holds 150,000 or so clones, 70% to 85% seen once, with approximately 1.5% in the top ten. What was sequenced was PBMCs. The receptors shown here come from a man aged 30 to 39 in good health and CMV-seropositive. Each CDR3 is given with its conserved first and last residue. A D gene is named only where the DNA matches it firmly. Clone sizes are given selectively: once, few, many, or a class where the clone is expanded.

D	size	V	J	length	CDR3	DNA
NA	NA	TRBV4-1	TRBJ2-5	15	CASNQDIRSEETQYF	TGCGCCAGCAACCAAGATATACGGTCGGAGGAGACCCAGTACTTC
TRBD1	NA	TRBV6-1	TRBJ1-2	13	CAATPDRVKGYTF	TGTGCCGCGACCCCGGACAGGGTAAAAGGCTACACCTTC
NA	NA	TRBV2	TRBJ2-5	11	CASSVKETQYF	TGTGCCAGCAGTGTTAAAGAGACCCAGTACTTC
TRBD1	few	TRBV18	TRBJ1-1	14	CASSGGQLNTEAFF	TGTGCCAGCTCCGGGGGACAGTTGAACACTGAAGCTTTCTTT
TRBD2	NA	TRBV7-2	TRBJ2-7	14	CASSFGLAGTEQYF	TGTGCCAGCAGCTTCGGACTAGCGGGAACCGAGCAGTACTTC
NA	once	TRBV7-6	TRBJ2-1	17	CASSDIGVRVGGNEQFF	TGTGCCAGCAGCGACATTGGGGTCCGGGTGGGGGGCAATGAGCAGTTCTTC
NA	NA	TRBV27	TRBJ2-7	14	CASSSRGGYYEQYF	TGTGCCAGCAGTTCCCGCGGCGGTTACTACGAGCAGTACTTC
TRBD1	NA	TRBV2	TRBJ2-5	17	CASSSGPGQGRQETQYF	TGTGCCAGCAGCTCTGGACCGGGACAGGGGCGTCAAGAGACCCAGTACTTC
NA	few	TRBV7-9	TRBJ1-1	15	CASSLKGLLNTEAFF	TGTGCCAGCAGCTTGAAGGGGCTACTGAACACTGAAGCTTTCTTT
NA	NA	TRBV18	TRBJ1-2	14	CASSPPGSPVGYTF	TGTGCCAGCTCACCACCGGGGAGTCCGGTCGGCTACACCTTC
TRBD2	NA	TRBV5-4	TRBJ2-7	15	CASSLVPGGSYEQYF	TGTGCCAGCAGCTTGGTACCGGGGGGCTCCTACGAGCAGTACTTC
NA	NA	TRBV6-5	TRBJ2-7	14	CASSYGPMAYEQYF	TGTGCCAGCAGTTACGGCCCCATGGCCTACGAGCAGTACTTC
TRBD1	NA	TRBV10-3	TRBJ1-6	16	CAISGDRGPERAPLHF	TGTGCCATCAGTGGGGACAGGGGGCCCGAGAGAGCACCCCTCCACTTT
TRBD2	NA	TRBV5-6	TRBJ2-3	18	CASSSYRGGPGSADTQYF	TGTGCCAGCAGCTCTTATCGCGGGGGGCCGGGTAGCGCAGATACGCAGTATTTT
NA	NA	TRBV7-9	TRBJ1-4	14	CSSSQNQGIEKLFF	TGTTCCAGCAGTCAAAACCAGGGAATCGAAAAACTGTTTTTT
NA	NA	TRBV18	TRBJ2-3	15	CASSPLATSTDTQYF	TGTGCCAGCTCACCTCTAGCGACTAGCACAGATACGCAGTATTTT